Listed below are T cell receptor beta chains from one sample, sequenced in a study of T cell responses to AZD1222 COVID-19 vaccine. The method was immunoSEQ multiplex PCR; TCRdb's version includes in-frame clones alone and lacks a portion of them. The sample includes over 95,000 clones, just over 90% seen only once; the top ten take approximately 4.8%. The starting material was peripheral blood, obtained on day 0 of AZD1222 vaccination. These receptors came from an adult in good health. Both conserved end residues are part of each CDR3. Each record gives: J gene, D gene, V gene, clone size, CDR3 DNA, CDR3 protein. A D gene is named only where the DNA matches it firmly. Some rows mark clone size as missing; the rest say once, few, many or name a class of expanded clone.

TRBJ2-7	NA	TRBV9	once	TGTGCCAGCAGCGTAGAAGGGGGCGAGCAGTACTTC	CASSVEGGEQYF
TRBJ1-1	NA	TRBV6-5	NA	TGTGCCAGCAGCTCAGGGAGTACTGCAGCTTTCTTT	CASSSGSTAAFF
TRBJ2-2	NA	TRBV12-3/TRBV12-4	NA	TGTGCTACACCCTCGGGGACCGGGGAGCTGTTTTTT	CATPSGTGELFF
TRBJ2-7	NA	TRBV4-1	NA	TGCGCCAGCAGCCAACCCTCGAAGGTTCCACGTATCACCTACGAGCAGTACTTC	CASSQPSKVPRITYEQYF
TRBJ2-1	TRBD2	TRBV3-1/TRBV3-2	NA	TGTGCCAGCAGCGTGACTAGCGGGGGGTACCCTCGGAATGAGCAGTTCTTC	CASSVTSGGYPRNEQFF
TRBJ2-1	TRBD1	TRBV6-5	NA	TGTGCCAGCACCCTGACAGGGAATGAGCAGTTCTTC	CASTLTGNEQFF
TRBJ1-5	NA	TRBV9	NA	TGTGCCAGCAGCGTAGACGGGGGCGGCAATCAGCCCCAGCATTTT	CASSVDGGGNQPQHF
TRBJ1-2	NA	TRBV11-2	NA	TGTGCCAGCAGCTTTTCGGACATCAGGGGCTACACCTTC	CASSFSDIRGYTF
TRBJ1-5	NA	TRBV28	NA	TGTGCCAGCAGTTTAAGTGGTACGACGCCCCAGCATTTT	CASSLSGTTPQHF
TRBJ2-7	TRBD1	TRBV7-3	NA	TGTGCCAGCAGCCCACGACAGGGGGCGAACGAGCAGTACTTC	CASSPRQGANEQYF
TRBJ1-5	TRBD1	TRBV6-5	NA	TGTGCCAGCAGTTTGACAGGGGGCCTCTATCAGCCCCAGCATTTT	CASSLTGGLYQPQHF
TRBJ1-1	TRBD1	TRBV27	NA	TGTGCCAGCAGTTTGGAGGGACAGTCGAACACTGAAGCTTTCTTT	CASSLEGQSNTEAFF
TRBJ1-1	NA	TRBV7-9	once	TGTGCCAGCAGCCCCACGGGGGGCCAGACTGAAGCTTTCTTT	CASSPTGGQTEAFF
TRBJ2-2	TRBD2	TRBV10-3	NA	TGTGCCATCGGGACTAGCGGGGGCACCGGGGAGCTGTTTTTT	CAIGTSGGTGELFF
TRBJ2-7	TRBD1	TRBV11-2	NA	TGTGCCAGCAGCCCCCGGACAGGGAGCGAGCAGTACTTC	CASSPRTGSEQYF
TRBJ2-5	TRBD2	TRBV7-2	NA	TGTGCCAGCAGCTTAGGGACTAGCGGGGGGGCCGGGGAGACCCAGTACTTC	CASSLGTSGGAGETQYF
TRBJ2-7	NA	TRBV13	NA	TGTGCCAGCAGCCTTGTCTCCTACGAGCAGTACTTC	CASSLVSYEQYF
TRBJ2-1	TRBD2	TRBV2	NA	TGTGCCAGCAGTGAGGATAGCGGGTTGGGTAATGAGCAGTTCTTC	CASSEDSGLGNEQFF
TRBJ2-5	TRBD2	TRBV7-2	NA	TGTGCCAGCAGCGCGGGACTAGCGATAGGGGAGACCCAGTACTTC	CASSAGLAIGETQYF
TRBJ1-3	NA	TRBV5-1	NA	TGCGCCAGCAGCTCGACCTTGGGGCCTTCTGGAAACACCATATATTTT	CASSSTLGPSGNTIYF
TRBJ1-1	TRBD1	TRBV5-5	few	TGTGCCAGCAGCAAAGCGACGGGACAGGGGAACACTGAAGCTTTCTTT	CASSKATGQGNTEAFF
TRBJ1-2	NA	TRBV11-1	NA	TGTGCCAGCAGCTCCCGGCCAGGGTCTGGTGGCTACACCTTC	CASSSRPGSGGYTF
TRBJ1-2	NA	TRBV27	NA	TGTGCCAGCAGTCCTCGGTCGGTTAACTATGGCTACACCTTC	CASSPRSVNYGYTF
TRBJ1-6	TRBD1	TRBV9	NA	TGTGCCAGCAGCGGACCCTCGGACAGGTGGTATAATTCACCCCTCCACTTT	CASSGPSDRWYNSPLHF
TRBJ2-3	TRBD2	TRBV9	NA	TGTGCCAGCAGCGATCCAGCGGGGGGCATCACAGATACGCAGTATTTT	CASSDPAGGITDTQYF
TRBJ1-2	NA	TRBV27	NA	TGTGCCAGCAGTTTATCTCCCTCCAGCTATGGCTACACCTTC	CASSLSPSSYGYTF
TRBJ2-7	NA	TRBV7-9	NA	TGTGCCAGCAGCTTAGTTGTCTCAGGCGGGGACACCTTCTACGAGCAGTACTTC	CASSLVVSGGDTFYEQYF
TRBJ2-2	TRBD2	TRBV7-9	NA	TGTGCCAGCAGCTCCGGACTAGCGGGAATTAACACCGGGGAGCTGTTTTTT	CASSSGLAGINTGELFF
TRBJ1-4	TRBD1	TRBV19	NA	TGTGCCAGTAGTCTCTCTTACGTCGACGGGGGACAGGGCTGGGAAAAACTGTTTTTT	CASSLSYVDGGQGWEKLFF
TRBJ2-2	TRBD2	TRBV9	NA	TGTGCCAGCAGCGCCCTAGCGGGGGGGACCGGGGAGCTGTTTTTT	CASSALAGGTGELFF
TRBJ1-4	TRBD1	TRBV27	NA	TGTGCCAGCAGTCTAACAGGGGGGACTAATGAAAAACTGTTTTTT	CASSLTGGTNEKLFF
TRBJ2-1	TRBD2	TRBV7-9	NA	TGTGCCAGCAGCCGCGCGGGGGGAAGCGGGTCGAATGAGCAGTTCTTC	CASSRAGGSGSNEQFF
TRBJ1-3	TRBD1	TRBV19	few	TGTGCCAGTAGTACCCTGACAGGGGGCGCATATGGAAACACCATATATTTT	CASSTLTGGAYGNTIYF
TRBJ2-7	TRBD2	TRBV18	NA	TGTGCCAGCTCACCACTGGGGCGGGGGGGATCCTACGAGCAGTACTTC	CASSPLGRGGSYEQYF
TRBJ2-7	NA	TRBV7-9	NA	TGTGCCAGCAGCTTAGGCGGGGACGAGCAGTACTTC	CASSLGGDEQYF
TRBJ1-5	NA	TRBV6-1	NA	TGTGCCAGCAGTGAACTAGGCCGAAGGGGCCAGCATTTT	CASSELGRRGQHF
TRBJ2-7	NA	TRBV15	few	TGTGCCACCGGTGGGACCCTTGCCCCCGAGCAGTACTTC	CATGGTLAPEQYF
TRBJ2-7	NA	TRBV10-3	once	TGTGCCATGAATTCAGAGAGCTCCTACGAGCAGTACTTC	CAMNSESSYEQYF
TRBJ2-1	NA	TRBV20-1	NA	TGCAGTGCTAGAGATATGCGTGAGCAGTTCTTC	CSARDMREQFF
TRBJ2-7	TRBD1	TRBV5-1	NA	TGCGCCAGCAGCTTGTCGACAGGGAATTTCTACGAGCAGTACTTC	CASSLSTGNFYEQYF
TRBJ2-5	TRBD2	TRBV19	NA	TGTGCCAGTAGTCTGACTAGCGGGGGGGCAGAGACCCAGTACTTC	CASSLTSGGAETQYF
TRBJ2-7	NA	TRBV7-3	NA	TGTGCCAGCAGCTCCGGGGCACAGGGAGAGCAGTACTTC	CASSSGAQGEQYF
TRBJ1-1	NA	TRBV11-3	NA	TGTGCCAGCAGCTTAGAAGACCAGGGCGCTTTCTTT	CASSLEDQGAFF
TRBJ1-5	TRBD1	TRBV19	NA	TGTGCCAGTAGGGACAGGGTCGGACAGCCCCAGCATTTT	CASRDRVGQPQHF
TRBJ2-7	TRBD1	TRBV5-1	once	TGCGCCAGCAGCTTGGGACAGGGATCGACCTACGAGCAGTACTTC	CASSLGQGSTYEQYF
TRBJ2-1	TRBD1	TRBV15	NA	TGTGCCACCAGCAGAGACACAGGGGCTGGTGAGCAGTTCTTC	CATSRDTGAGEQFF
TRBJ1-5	NA	TRBV7-9	NA	TGTGCCAGCAGCTTGGACTCAGGGGGCAATCAGCCCCAGCATTTT	CASSLDSGGNQPQHF
TRBJ1-2	TRBD1	TRBV5-6	NA	TGTGCCAGCAGCTTGGGCGCGAGGGGGACAGTTCTGAGATGGGGCTACACCTTC	CASSLGARGTVLRWGYTF
TRBJ1-4	NA	TRBV9	NA	TGTGCCAGCAGCCCCATAGGGACTAATGAAAAACTGTTTTTT	CASSPIGTNEKLFF
TRBJ1-5	TRBD1	TRBV5-1	NA	TGCGCCAGCAGACGATCCGGGACAGGCAATCAGCCCCAGCATTTT	CASRRSGTGNQPQHF
TRBJ2-7	NA	TRBV19	NA	TGTGCCAGTAGTATGGGGCTGTCTGGCGAGCAGTACTTC	CASSMGLSGEQYF
TRBJ1-2	NA	TRBV6-5	once	TGTGCCAGCAGTTCTCCGCCAGGGGACTATGGCTACACCTTC	CASSSPPGDYGYTF
TRBJ1-4	NA	TRBV10-2	NA	TGCGCCAGCAGTGAGTCAAGAGGGGCCCGCGGTGAAAAACTGTTTTTT	CASSESRGARGEKLFF
TRBJ1-5	NA	TRBV24-1	NA	TGTGCCACCAGTGATTCTAGGGGGGGGAGCAATCAGCCCCAGCATTTT	CATSDSRGGSNQPQHF
TRBJ1-4	NA	TRBV23-1	NA	TGCGCCAGCAGTCCCTCGATGGGGCGACCGAATGAAAAACTGTTTTTT	CASSPSMGRPNEKLFF
TRBJ1-2	NA	TRBV29-1	NA	TGCAGCGTTTCCTGGCTGGGGTCGTCTAACTATGGCTACACCTTC	CSVSWLGSSNYGYTF
TRBJ2-7	TRBD1	TRBV13	NA	TGTGCCAGCAGTCAAAGGACAGGGGTGGACGAGCAGTACTTC	CASSQRTGVDEQYF